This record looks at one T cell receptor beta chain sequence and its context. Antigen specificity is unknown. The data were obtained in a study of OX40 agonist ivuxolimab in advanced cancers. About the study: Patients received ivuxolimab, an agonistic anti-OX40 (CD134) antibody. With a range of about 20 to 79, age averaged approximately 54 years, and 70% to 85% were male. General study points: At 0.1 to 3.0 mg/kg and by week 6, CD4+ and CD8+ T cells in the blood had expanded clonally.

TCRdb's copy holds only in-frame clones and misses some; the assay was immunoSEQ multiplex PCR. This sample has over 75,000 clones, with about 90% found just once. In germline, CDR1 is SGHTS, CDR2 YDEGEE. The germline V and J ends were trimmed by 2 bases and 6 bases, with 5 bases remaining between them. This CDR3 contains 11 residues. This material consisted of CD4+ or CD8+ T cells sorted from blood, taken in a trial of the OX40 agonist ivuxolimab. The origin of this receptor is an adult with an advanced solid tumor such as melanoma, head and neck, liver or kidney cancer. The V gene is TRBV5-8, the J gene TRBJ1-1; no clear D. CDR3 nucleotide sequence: TGTGCCAGCAGCTTTGCGGCTGAAGCTTTCTTT. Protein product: CASSFAAEAFF.